This T cell receptor beta chain was observed in a study of blood T cell repertoires in COVID-19. Profiled with immunoSEQ multiplex PCR; TCRdb holds only in-frame clones, not every one. The data hold some 48,000 clones, with roughly 88% observed a single time. The CDR3 has 16 residues. Germline values: CDR1 SGHRS, CDR2 YFSETQ. With 0 bases clipped from V and 6 bases from J, the junction kept 8 bases outside the gene matches. This TCR derives from a human donor in a cohort sampled during active COVID-19. What was sequenced was peripheral blood. The genes are TRBV5-1 and TRBJ2-2; 7 bases align to TRBD2. The CDR3 protein is CASSLVGTNSPGELFF. The CDR3 region has the DNA TGCGCCAGCAGCTTGGTGGGGACTAATAGCCCCGGGGAGCTGTTTTTT. The full variable domain, with the rest looked up from reference TRBV5-1 and TRBJ2-2, is KAGVTQTPRYLIKTRGQQVTLSCSPISGHRSVSWYQQTPGQGLQFLFEYFSETQRNKGNFPGRFSGRQFSNSRSEMNVSTLELGDSALYLCASSLVGTNSPGELFFGEGSRLTVL.